This TCR beta chain is drawn from a study of T-cell memory formation after mild COVID-19 (dated by TCRdb to the early 2020s). Context from the whole study: TCR sequence clusters from the two donors were largely donor specific. The cohort comprised two young, previously healthy adult volunteers, one female and one male. T-cell clones expanding and contracting after mild COVID-19 in a couple of donors were tracked by longitudinal TCRalpha and TCRbeta repertoire sequencing. Broader findings and caveats from the paper: Some responding clones were detected in pre-infection memory, suggesting pre-existing cross-reactive memory T cells joined the SARS-CoV-2 response. The study included only a couple of mild cases, and larger cohorts that include severe cases with pre-infection samples were judged to be necessary. The second-wave clones that peaked on day 37 were not confirmed to be SARS-CoV-2 specific. Contracting CD4+ clones were found mainly in CM and EM memory subsets, while CD8+ clones were enriched in EMRA. Clones contracting from day 15 to 85 had balanced CD4/CD8 phenotypes, while a second wave expanding from day 15 to 37 was biased towards CD4+.

Ficoll-Paque density gradient centrifugation was the method used to isolate PBMCs. The table lists this clonotype with a few counts. Its antigen remains unidentified. Base qualities are missing; no much larger clone stands one base away. For sequencing, an Illumina NovaSeq 6000 was employed. TCRalpha and TCRbeta cDNA libraries were constructed by 5'RACE with constant-segment primers, with sample barcodes and unique molecular identifiers being introduced. Trizol reagent was used to extract RNA from every sample. Amplification of the libraries took two PCR steps, and the second step added a second sample barcode plus Illumina TruSeq adapters. Sequencing of libraries was performed on an Illumina NovaSeq with 2 x 150 bp paired-end reads. The original methods were these. The reads were demultiplexed and collapsed into UMI-guided consensus sequences using migec v1.2.7. Using mixcr v2.1.11, UMI consensuses were aligned to TRA and TRB V and J templates and then assembled into clonotypes. Expanded or contracted clonotypes were those called significant by both edgeR and NoisET, with noise models trained on biological replicates. For edgeR calls, the thresholds were a false discovery rate-adjusted p below 0.01 and a log2 fold-change of 1. As an exploratory analysis of dynamics, max-normalized trajectories of the 1000 most abundant clonotypes were examined by PCA with hierarchical clustering. The CD4 or CD8 phenotype of responding clones was assigned using the separately sequenced CD4+ and CD8+ repertoires. The public reads were reanalyzed by TCRdb: fastp trimming at Q25, MiXCR alignment, in-frame beta chains only. Every CDR3 protein is listed once, alongside the most common genes and DNA of its rows. TCRdb, not the authors, supplied the V and J calls. In this sample the table shows 500,000 to 600,000 distinct CDR3 sequences, 18% of which occur a single time. The ten largest clones take up 9.5% to 15% of the sample.

The CDR3 spans 14 residues, from the cysteine through the phenylalanine. Only the CDR3 part of the read is kept: 42 bases, read in frame from the first base. Looking up the germline V gene yields CDR1 LGHNA and CDR2 YNFKEQ. V drops 2 bases and J drops 7 bases, leaving 12 bases in between. The specimen sequenced was PBMCs or a T cell subset sorted from them (not recorded which). The source of this sequence is an adult woman who had mild COVID-19 (a few samples of this study predate the infection). The sample titles of this study are shuffled in the database, so cell type and time point are left out; the donor was told from shared clones. The sequence links TRBV4-2 to TRBJ2-1; the D gene cannot be resolved reliably. The base sequence is TGTGCCAGCAGCCAATCGGGTACGGGTAATGAGCAGTTCTTC. It is translated as CASSQSGTGNEQFF.